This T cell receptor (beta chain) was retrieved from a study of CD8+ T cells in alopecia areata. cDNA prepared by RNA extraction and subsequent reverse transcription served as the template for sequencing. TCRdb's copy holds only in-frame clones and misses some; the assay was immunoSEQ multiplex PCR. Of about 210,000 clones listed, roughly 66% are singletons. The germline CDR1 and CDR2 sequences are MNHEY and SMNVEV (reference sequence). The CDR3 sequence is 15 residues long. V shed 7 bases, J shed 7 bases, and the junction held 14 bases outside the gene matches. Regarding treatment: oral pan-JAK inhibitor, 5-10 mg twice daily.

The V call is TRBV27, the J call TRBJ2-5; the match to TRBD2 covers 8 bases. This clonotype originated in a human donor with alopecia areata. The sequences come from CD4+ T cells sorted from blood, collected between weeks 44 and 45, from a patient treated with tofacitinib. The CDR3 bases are TGTGCCAGCACTCCGGGACTAGGGACCCCAGGGACCCAGTACTTC. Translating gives CASTPGLGTPGTQYF.